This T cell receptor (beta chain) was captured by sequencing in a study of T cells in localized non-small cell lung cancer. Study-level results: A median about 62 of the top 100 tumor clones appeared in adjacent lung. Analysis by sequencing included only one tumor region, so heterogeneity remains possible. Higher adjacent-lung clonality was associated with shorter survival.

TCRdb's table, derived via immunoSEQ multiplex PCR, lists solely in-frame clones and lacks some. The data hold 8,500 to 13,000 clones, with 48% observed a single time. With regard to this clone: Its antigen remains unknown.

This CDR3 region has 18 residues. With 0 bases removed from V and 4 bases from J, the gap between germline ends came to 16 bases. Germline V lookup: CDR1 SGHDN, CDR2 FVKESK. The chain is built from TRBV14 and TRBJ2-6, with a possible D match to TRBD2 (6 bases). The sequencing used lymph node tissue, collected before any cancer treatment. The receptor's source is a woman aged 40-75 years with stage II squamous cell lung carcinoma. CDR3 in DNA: TGTGCCAGCAGCCAAGACTCCCACTGGGGGGTAGGGGCCAACGTCCTGACTTTC. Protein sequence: CASSQDSHWGVGANVLTF.